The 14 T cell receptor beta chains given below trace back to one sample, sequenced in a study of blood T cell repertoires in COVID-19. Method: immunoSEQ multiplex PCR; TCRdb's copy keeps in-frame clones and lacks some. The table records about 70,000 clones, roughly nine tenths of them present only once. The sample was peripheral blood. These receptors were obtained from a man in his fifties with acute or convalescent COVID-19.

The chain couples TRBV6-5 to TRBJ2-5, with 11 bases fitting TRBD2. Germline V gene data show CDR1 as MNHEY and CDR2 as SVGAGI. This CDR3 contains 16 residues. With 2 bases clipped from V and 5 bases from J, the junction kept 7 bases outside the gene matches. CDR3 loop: CASSYELAGGPETQYF. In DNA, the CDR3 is TGTGCCAGCAGTTACGAATTAGCGGGGGGGCCGGAGACCCAGTACTTC.

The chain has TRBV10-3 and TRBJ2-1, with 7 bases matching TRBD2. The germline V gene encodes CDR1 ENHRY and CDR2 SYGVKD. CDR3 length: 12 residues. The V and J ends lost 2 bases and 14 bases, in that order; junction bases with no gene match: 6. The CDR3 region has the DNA TGTGCCATCAGTGAGGAGCGGGGAGGCAAGTTCTTC. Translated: CAISEERGGKFF.

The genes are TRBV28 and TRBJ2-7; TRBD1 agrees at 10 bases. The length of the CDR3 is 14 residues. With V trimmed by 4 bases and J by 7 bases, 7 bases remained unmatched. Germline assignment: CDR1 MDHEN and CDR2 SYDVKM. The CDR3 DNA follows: TGTGCCAGCAGTTCTGGGACAGGGGTGGAGGAGCAGTACGTC. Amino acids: CASSSGTGVEEQYV.

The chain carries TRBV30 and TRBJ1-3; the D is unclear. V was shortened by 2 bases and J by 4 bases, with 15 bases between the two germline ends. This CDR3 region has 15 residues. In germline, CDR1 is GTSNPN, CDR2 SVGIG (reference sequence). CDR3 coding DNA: TGTGCCTGGAGTCTCACGGGAGGGATCGGAAACACCATATATTTT. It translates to CAWSLTGGIGNTIYF.

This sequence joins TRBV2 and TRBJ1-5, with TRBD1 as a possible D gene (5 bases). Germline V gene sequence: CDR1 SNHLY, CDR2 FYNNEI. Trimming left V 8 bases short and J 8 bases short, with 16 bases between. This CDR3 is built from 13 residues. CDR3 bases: TGTGCCAGCGGGGGGGGAGGGTTGGAGCCCCAGCATTTT. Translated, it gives CASGGGGLEPQHF.

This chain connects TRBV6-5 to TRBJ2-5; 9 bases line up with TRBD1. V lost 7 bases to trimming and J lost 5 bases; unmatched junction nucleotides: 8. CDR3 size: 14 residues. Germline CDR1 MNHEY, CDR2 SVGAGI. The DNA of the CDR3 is TGTGCCAGCAAAGTTACAGGGGGCTGGGAGACCCAGTACTTC. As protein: CASKVTGGWETQYF.

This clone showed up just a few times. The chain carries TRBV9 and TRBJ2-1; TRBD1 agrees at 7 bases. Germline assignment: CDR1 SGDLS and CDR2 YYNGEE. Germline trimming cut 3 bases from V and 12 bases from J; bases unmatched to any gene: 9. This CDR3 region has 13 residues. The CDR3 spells CASSATLTGWQFF. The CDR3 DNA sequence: TGTGCCAGCAGCGCAACTCTGACAGGGTGGCAGTTCTTC.

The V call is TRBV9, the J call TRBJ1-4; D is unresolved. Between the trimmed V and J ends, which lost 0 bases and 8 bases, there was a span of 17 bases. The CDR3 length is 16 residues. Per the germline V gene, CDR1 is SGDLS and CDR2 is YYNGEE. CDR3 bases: TGTGCCAGCAGCGTAGGAGGGAGCGGAGGAGGAGAAAAACTGTTTTTT. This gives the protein CASSVGGSGGGEKLFF.

The DNA of the CDR3 is TGTGCCAGCAGCGGCCTAGCGGGGGGGGCCCAGACCCAGTACTTC. This sequence encodes CASSGLAGGAQTQYF. The rearrangement links TRBV9 to TRBJ2-5, with 12 bases fitting TRBD2. Losses at the gene ends were 3 bases for V and 6 bases for J; bases not matched to a gene: 6. In germline, CDR1 is SGDLS, CDR2 YYNGEE. The CDR3 has 15 amino acids. The full variable domain, completed using reference TRBV9 and TRBJ2-5, is DSGVTQTPKHLITATGQRVTLRCSPRSGDLSVYWYQQSLDQGLQFLIQYYNGEERAKGNILERFSAQQFPDLHSELNLSSLELGDSALYFCASSGLAGGAQTQYFGPGTRLLVL.

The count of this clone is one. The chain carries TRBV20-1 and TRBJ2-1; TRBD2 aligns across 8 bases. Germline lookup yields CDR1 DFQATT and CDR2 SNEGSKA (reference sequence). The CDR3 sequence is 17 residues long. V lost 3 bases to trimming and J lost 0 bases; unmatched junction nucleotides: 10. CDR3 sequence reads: CSASGWTSSYSYNEQFF. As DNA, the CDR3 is TGCAGTGCTAGTGGTTGGACTAGCTCCTACTCCTACAATGAGCAGTTCTTC.

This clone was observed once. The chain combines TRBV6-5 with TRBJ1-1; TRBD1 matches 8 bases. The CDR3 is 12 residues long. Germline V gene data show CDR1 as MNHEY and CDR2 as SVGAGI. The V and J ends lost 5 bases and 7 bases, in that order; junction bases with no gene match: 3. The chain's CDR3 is CASSPGTGEAFF. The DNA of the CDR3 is TGTGCCAGCAGTCCCGGGACAGGTGAAGCTTTCTTT.

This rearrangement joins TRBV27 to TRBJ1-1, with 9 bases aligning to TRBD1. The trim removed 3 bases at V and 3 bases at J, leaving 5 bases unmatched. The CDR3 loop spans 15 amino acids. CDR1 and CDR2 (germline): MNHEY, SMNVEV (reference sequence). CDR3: CASSFTGGRYTEAFF. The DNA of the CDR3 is TGTGCCAGCAGTTTCACAGGGGGCCGTTACACTGAAGCTTTCTTT.

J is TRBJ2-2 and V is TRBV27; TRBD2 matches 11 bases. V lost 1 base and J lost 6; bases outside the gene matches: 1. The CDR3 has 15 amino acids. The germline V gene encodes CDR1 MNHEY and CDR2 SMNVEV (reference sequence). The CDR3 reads CASSLLAGGSGELFF. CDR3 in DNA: TGTGCCAGCAGTTTATTAGCGGGAGGGTCCGGGGAGCTGTTTTTT.

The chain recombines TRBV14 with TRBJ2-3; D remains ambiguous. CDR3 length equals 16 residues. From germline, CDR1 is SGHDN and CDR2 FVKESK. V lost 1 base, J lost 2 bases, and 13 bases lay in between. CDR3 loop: CASSQGSQDYTDTQYF. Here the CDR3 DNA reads TGTGCCAGCAGCCAAGGCAGTCAGGATTACACAGATACGCAGTATTTT. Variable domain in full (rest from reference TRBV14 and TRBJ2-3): EAGVTQFPSHSVIEKGQTVTLRCDPISGHDNLYWYRRVMGKEIKFLLHFVKESKQDESGMPNNRFLAERTGGTYSTLKVQPAELEDSGVYFCASSQGSQDYTDTQYFGPGTRLTVL.